This entry lists 10 T cell receptor beta chains sequenced from one sample in a study of shared clonotypes between healthy human individuals. TCRdb's copy holds only in-frame clones and misses some; the assay was immunoSEQ multiplex PCR. The table lists some 2,100,000 clones, 85% to 95% of them singletons. CD8 cells regarded as naive lacked CD45RO, were positively chosen for CCR7, and omitted terminally differentiated effector memory CD45RA+ cells. What was sequenced was naive CD8+ T cells from PBMCs. The receptors were sampled from a man younger than 35 in good health. Some clones in this sample may be carry-over from other donors' samples.

The chain combines TRBV7-8 with TRBJ1-5; TRBD1 matches 8 bases. From germline, CDR1 is SGHVS and CDR2 FQNEAQ. The CDR3 has 15 amino acids. V lost 5 bases to trimming and J lost 7 bases; unmatched junction nucleotides: 10. The CDR3 loop is CASSPRTGRGQPQHF. The CDR3 DNA sequence: TGTGCCAGCAGCCCCAGGACAGGGCGGGGGCAGCCCCAGCATTTT.

The chain couples TRBV7-2 to TRBJ2-7; D is undetermined. In germline, CDR1 is SGHTA, CDR2 FQGNSA. The CDR3 spans 14 residues. Trimming took 7 bases from V and 0 from J, leaving 13 bases between them. This CDR3 is CASTFGVYSYEQYF. DNA of the CDR3: TGTGCCAGCACTTTCGGAGTGTACTCCTACGAGCAGTACTTC.

The V and J genes are TRBV5-1 and TRBJ2-3; 15 bases fit TRBD2. The CDR3 covers 22 residues. The V gene's germline CDR1 is SGHRS and CDR2 YFSETQ. V was clipped by 4 bases and J by 5 bases; unmatched bases: 23. The CDR3 DNA follows: TGCGCCAGCAGCAGCACCGGGACAGATCCAGGACTAGCGGGAGGGCAGGGAGATACGCAGTATTTT. Its protein is CASSSTGTDPGLAGGQGDTQYF. The full variable domain, with the rest looked up from reference TRBV5-1 and TRBJ2-3, is KAGVTQTPRYLIKTRGQQVTLSCSPISGHRSVSWYQQTPGQGLQFLFEYFSETQRNKGNFPGRFSGRQFSNSRSEMNVSTLELGDSALYLCASSSTGTDPGLAGGQGDTQYFGPGTRLTVL.

The V and J genes are TRBV9 and TRBJ1-1; D unclear. Deletions cut 3 bases from V and 1 base from J, with 16 bases between. Germline CDR1 reads SGDLS; CDR2 reads YYNGEE. The CDR3 length is 16 residues. For the CDR3, the DNA is TGTGCCAGCAGCGAATACGCGACCCCGGGGAACACTGAAGCTTTCTTT. This encodes CASSEYATPGNTEAFF.

J is TRBJ2-1 and V is TRBV7-9; D is perhaps TRBD2 (6 bases). Germline lookup yields CDR1 SEHNR and CDR2 FQNEAQ (reference sequence). V lost 4 bases and J 5 bases, leaving 15 bases between the germline ends. The CDR3 consists of 15 residues. DNA for the CDR3: TGTGCCAGCAGCTACCCGGGGCGGGAAAACAATGAGCAGTTCTTC. This encodes CASSYPGRENNEQFF.

The V gene is TRBV15, the J gene TRBJ1-2; D is perhaps TRBD1 (6 bases). The V gene's germline CDR1 is LNHNV and CDR2 YYDKDF (reference sequence). Trimming pared 5 bases from V and 7 bases from J, leaving 23 bases between. The CDR3 has 16 amino acids. The CDR3 here is CATSETGKRGRGGYTF. CDR3 nucleotides: TGTGCCACCAGCGAAACGGGCAAGAGGGGCAGGGGTGGCTACACCTTC.

V usage is TRBV7-9 and J usage is TRBJ2-5; a possible D gene is TRBD2 (6 bases). Germline values: CDR1 SEHNR, CDR2 FQNEAQ (reference sequence). Trimming removed 5 bases from V and 2 bases from J, with 15 bases in between. The CDR3 has 15 residues. For the CDR3, the DNA is TGTGCCAGCAGCCCCTCGGTGGGGGGACAAGAGACCCAGTACTTC. This translates into CASSPSVGGQETQYF.

The rearrangement uses TRBV7-3 and TRBJ2-1, with 8 bases fitting TRBD2. V lost 4 bases to trimming and J lost 4 bases; unmatched junction nucleotides: 6. Germline assignment: CDR1 SGHTA and CDR2 FQGTGA. CDR3 length: 15 residues. CDR3 region: CASSYSGGGYNEQFF. Written as DNA, the CDR3 is TGTGCCAGCAGCTACAGCGGGGGAGGTTACAATGAGCAGTTCTTC.

The rearrangement links TRBV13 to TRBJ2-3, with 9 positions matching TRBD1. The trim removed 5 bases at V and 3 bases at J, leaving 6 bases unmatched. The CDR3 extends over 15 amino acids. Germline V gives CDR1 PRHDT, CDR2 FYEKMQ (reference sequence). For the CDR3, the DNA is TGTGCCAGCAGCGTCGGACAGGGGCGGACAGATACGCAGTATTTT. Translated: CASSVGQGRTDTQYF.

In this sample, this clone turned up once. CDR3 bases: TGCGCCAGCAGCCACTACCCTAAGGGACCTGGAAACACCATATATTTT. The encoded protein is CASSHYPKGPGNTIYF. V gene TRBV4-3 combines with J gene TRBJ1-3, with TRBD1 as a possible D gene (5 bases). Germline V lookup: CDR1 LGHNA, CDR2 YSLEER. The CDR3 has 16 residues. Between the trimmed V and J ends, which lost 3 bases and 2 bases, there was a span of 14 bases.